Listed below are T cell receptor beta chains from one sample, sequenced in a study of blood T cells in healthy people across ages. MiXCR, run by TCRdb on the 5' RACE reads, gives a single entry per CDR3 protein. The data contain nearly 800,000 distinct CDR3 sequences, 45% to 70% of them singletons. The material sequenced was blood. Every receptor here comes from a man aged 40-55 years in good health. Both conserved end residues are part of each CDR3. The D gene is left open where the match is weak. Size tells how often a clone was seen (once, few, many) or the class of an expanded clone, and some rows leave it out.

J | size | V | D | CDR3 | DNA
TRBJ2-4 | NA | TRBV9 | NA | CASSLGERVENIQYF | TGTGCCAGCAGCCTTGGGGAGCGAGTAGAAAACATTCAGTACTTC
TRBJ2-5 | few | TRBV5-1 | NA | CASSSQGETQYF | TGCGCCAGCAGCTCTCAGGGCGAGACCCAGTACTTC
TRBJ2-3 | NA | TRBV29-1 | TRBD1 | CSAWGQGGSTDTQYF | TGCAGCGCCTGGGGACAGGGGGGGAGCACAGATACGCAGTATTTT
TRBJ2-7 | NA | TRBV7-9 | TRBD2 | CASSLVLAGGHGANEQYF | TGTGCCAGCAGCTTAGTGCTAGCGGGAGGGCACGGCGCCAATGAGCAGTACTTC
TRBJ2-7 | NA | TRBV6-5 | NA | CASSYSAAGTYEQYF | TGTGCCAGCAGTTACTCGGCCGCAGGGACCTACGAGCAGTACTTC
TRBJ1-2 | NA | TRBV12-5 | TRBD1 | CASGFLDRAFYGYTF | TGTGCTAGTGGTTTCCTGGACAGGGCTTTCTATGGCTACACCTTC
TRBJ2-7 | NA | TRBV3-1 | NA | CASSQGLTPYEQYF | TGTGCCAGCAGCCAAGGACTAACCCCCTACGAGCAGTACTTC
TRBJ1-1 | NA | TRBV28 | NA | CASSLPVGEAFF | TGTGCCAGCAGTTTACCAGTCGGGGAAGCTTTCTTT
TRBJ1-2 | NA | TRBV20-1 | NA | CSARDRFNYGYTF | TGCAGTGCTAGAGATAGGTTTAACTATGGCTACACCTTC
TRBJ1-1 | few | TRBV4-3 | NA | CASSQDGEIAEAFF | TGCGCCAGCAGCCAAGACGGGGAGATCGCTGAAGCTTTCTTT
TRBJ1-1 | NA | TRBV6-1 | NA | CASTTDFGVGGTEAFF | TGTGCCAGCACTACTGATTTTGGGGTTGGAGGAACTGAAGCTTTCTTT
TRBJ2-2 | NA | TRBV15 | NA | CATTPRTGELFF | TGTGCCACCACCCCGAGGACCGGGGAGCTGTTTTTT
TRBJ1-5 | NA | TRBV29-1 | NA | CSVAVSHSNQPQHF | TGCAGCGTTGCCGTCAGTCATAGCAATCAGCCCCAGCATTTT
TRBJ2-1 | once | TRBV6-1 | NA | CASSEALYLAGSSNEQFF | TGTGCCAGCAGTGAAGCGCTTTATCTGGCAGGTAGTTCCAATGAGCAGTTCTTC
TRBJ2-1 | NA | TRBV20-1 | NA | CSVEPLTASSYNEQFF | TGCAGTGTGGAACCCCTTACAGCGAGCTCCTACAATGAGCAGTTCTTC
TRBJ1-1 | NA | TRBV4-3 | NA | CASSPSVRGWNTEAFF | TGCGCCAGCAGCCCCAGCGTGAGGGGATGGAACACTGAAGCTTTCTTT
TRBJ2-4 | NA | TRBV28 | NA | CASSLVGQGPKKISRGPKNIQYF | TGTGCCAGCAGTTTAGTTGGGCAGGGGCCAAAAAAAATAAGCCGGGGCCCCAAAAACATTCAGTACTTC
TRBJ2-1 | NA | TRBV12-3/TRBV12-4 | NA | CASSMGPLLESYF | TGTGCCAGCAGTATGGGACCCCTATTGGAATCGTACTTC
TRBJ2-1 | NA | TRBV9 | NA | CASSGDYYNEQFF | TGTGCCAGCAGCGGCGACTACTACAATGAGCAGTTCTTC
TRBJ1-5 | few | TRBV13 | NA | CASSLQGNGNQPQHF | TGTGCCAGCAGCTTACAAGGGAATGGCAATCAGCCCCAGCATTTT
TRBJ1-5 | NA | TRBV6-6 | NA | CASSKGGGWSNQPQHF | TGTGCCAGCAGCAAAGGGGGAGGATGGAGCAATCAGCCCCAGCATTTT
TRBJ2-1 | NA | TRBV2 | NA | CASTRGSVSSYNEQFF | TGTGCCAGCACCCGAGGGAGCGTTAGCTCCTACAATGAGCAGTTCTTC
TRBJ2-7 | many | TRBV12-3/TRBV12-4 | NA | CASSLHQGYEQYF | TGTGCCAGCAGTCTCCACCAGGGGTACGAGCAGTACTTC
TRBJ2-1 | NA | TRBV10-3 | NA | CASPRGRYEQFF | TGTGCCTCCCCGCGGGGGCGATATGAGCAGTTCTTC
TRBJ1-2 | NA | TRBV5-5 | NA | CASSIQGTGGYTF | TGTGCCAGCAGCATACAGGGTACCGGTGGCTACACCTTC
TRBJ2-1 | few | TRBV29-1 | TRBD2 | CSVGLASRGYNEQFF | TGCAGCGTTGGACTAGCCTCTAGAGGCTACAATGAGCAGTTCTTC
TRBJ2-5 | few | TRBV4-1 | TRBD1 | CASSQSQTGGYEQYF | TGCGCCAGCAGCCAAAGCCAGACAGGGGGCTATGAGCAGTACTTC
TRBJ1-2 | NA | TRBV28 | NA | CASKRQATHGYTF | TGTGCCAGCAAGAGACAGGCGACGCATGGCTACACCTTC
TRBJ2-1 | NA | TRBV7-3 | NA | CASSQLGGEQFF | TGTGCCAGCAGCCAACTAGGGGGTGAGCAGTTCTTC
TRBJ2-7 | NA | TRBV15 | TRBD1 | CATSRDRDSSYEQYF | TGTGCCACCAGCAGAGACCGGGACAGCTCGTACGAGCAGTACTTC
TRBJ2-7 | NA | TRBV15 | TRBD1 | CATSRTPPIGQGHSYEQYF | TGTGCCACCAGCAGAACCCCACCCATTGGACAGGGACACTCCTACGAGCAGTACTTC
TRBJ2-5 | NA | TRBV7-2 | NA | CASSLARRAETQYF | TGTGCCAGCAGCTTAGCCAGAAGGGCGGAGACCCAGTACTTC
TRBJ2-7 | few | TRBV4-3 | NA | CASSQSWHGVSYEQYF | TGCGCCAGCAGCCAATCGTGGCACGGAGTATCCTACGAGCAGTACTTC
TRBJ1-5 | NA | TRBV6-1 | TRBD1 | CAGGTGRPQHF | TGTGCCGGCGGGACAGGGCGGCCCCAGCATTTT
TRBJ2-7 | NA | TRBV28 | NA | CASSPEGAPSYEQYF | TGTGCCAGCAGCCCCGAGGGAGCTCCCTCCTACGAGCAGTACTTC
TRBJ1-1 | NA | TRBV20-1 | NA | CSASSIGGDKALNTEAFF | TGCAGTGCGAGTAGCATAGGGGGGGACAAAGCCTTGAACACTGAAGCTTTCTTT
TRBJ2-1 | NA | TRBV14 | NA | CASSPSWSSYNEQFF | TGTGCCAGCAGCCCCTCTTGGAGCTCCTACAATGAGCAGTTCTTC
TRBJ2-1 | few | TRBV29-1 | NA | CSGRSEGNEQFF | TGCAGCGGCCGATCCGAGGGCAATGAGCAGTTCTTC
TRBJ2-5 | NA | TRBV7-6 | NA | CASSLDGHQETQYF | TGTGCCAGCAGCTTAGATGGCCACCAAGAGACCCAGTACTTC
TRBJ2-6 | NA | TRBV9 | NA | CASFSGANVLTF | TGTGCCAGCTTCTCTGGGGCCAACGTCCTGACTTTC
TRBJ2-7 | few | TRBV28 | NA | CASGGGAYEQYF | TGTGCCAGCGGAGGGGGAGCCTACGAGCAGTACTTC
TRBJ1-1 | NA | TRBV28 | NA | CASSLDQRMNTEAFF | TGTGCCAGCAGTTTAGATCAGCGTATGAACACTGAAGCTTTCTTT
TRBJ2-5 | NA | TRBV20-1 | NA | CSLTRQRQETQYF | TGCAGCCTAACCCGACAGCGCCAAGAGACCCAGTACTTC
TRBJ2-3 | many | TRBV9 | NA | CASSAAADTQYF | TGTGCCAGCAGCGCGGCAGCAGATACGCAGTATTTT
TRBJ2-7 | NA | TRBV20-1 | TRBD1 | CSAKALDRGGYEQYF | TGCAGTGCTAAAGCCCTGGACAGGGGGGGCTACGAGCAGTACTTC
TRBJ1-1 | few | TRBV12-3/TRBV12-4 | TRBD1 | CASSLGTGSGTEAFF | TGTGCCAGCAGTTTAGGGACAGGGTCCGGCACTGAAGCTTTCTTT
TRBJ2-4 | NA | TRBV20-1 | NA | CSALAKNIQYF | TGCAGTGCACTAGCCAAAAACATTCAGTACTTC
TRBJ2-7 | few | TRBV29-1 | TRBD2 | CSVVTSGSVSEQYF | TGCAGCGTGGTGACTAGCGGGAGTGTAAGCGAGCAGTACTTC